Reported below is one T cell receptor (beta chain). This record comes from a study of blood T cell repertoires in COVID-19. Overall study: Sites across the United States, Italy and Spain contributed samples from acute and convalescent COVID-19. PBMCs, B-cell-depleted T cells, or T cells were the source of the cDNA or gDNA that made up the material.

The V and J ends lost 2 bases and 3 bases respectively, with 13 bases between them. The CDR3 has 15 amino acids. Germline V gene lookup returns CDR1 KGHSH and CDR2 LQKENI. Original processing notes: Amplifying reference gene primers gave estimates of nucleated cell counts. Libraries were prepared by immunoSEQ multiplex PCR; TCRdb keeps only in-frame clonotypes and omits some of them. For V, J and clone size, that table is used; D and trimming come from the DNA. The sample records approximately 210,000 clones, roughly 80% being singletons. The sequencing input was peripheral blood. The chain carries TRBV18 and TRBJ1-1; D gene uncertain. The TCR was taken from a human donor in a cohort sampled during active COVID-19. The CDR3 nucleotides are TGTGCCAGCTCACCAGGGAGCGTAAGGTACACTGAAGCTTTCTTT. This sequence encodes CASSPGSVRYTEAFF.